Each of the 10 T cell receptor beta chains below was sequenced from the same sample in a study of blood T cell repertoires in COVID-19. Some clones are missing from TCRdb's copy, which holds only in-frame ones; the method was immunoSEQ multiplex PCR. The sample shows approximately 3,000 clones, around 80% of them seen only once. The specimen sequenced was peripheral blood. Receptors were obtained from a human donor in a cohort sampled during active COVID-19.

The chain has TRBV27 and TRBJ2-7, with D perhaps TRBD2 (6 bases). Germline loops: CDR1 MNHEY, CDR2 SMNVEV (reference sequence). The V end lost 4 bases, the J end lost 0 bases, and 10 bases lay between the germline ends. This CDR3 region has 14 residues. CDR3 loop: CASSSTGSSYEQYF. CDR3 DNA: TGTGCCAGCAGTTCCACCGGGAGCTCCTACGAGCAGTACTTC.

V usage is TRBV5-4 and J usage is TRBJ2-1, with 9 bases fitting TRBD1. V shed 4 bases, J shed 6 bases, and the junction held 11 bases outside the gene matches. This CDR3 is built from 16 residues. Germline V gene data show CDR1 as SGHNT and CDR2 as YYREEE (reference sequence). The CDR3 coding sequence is TGTGCCAGCAGCCCCGGACAGGGGCGAAGGGTCAATGAGCAGTTCTTC. This gives the protein CASSPGQGRRVNEQFF.

V usage is TRBV4-3 and J usage is TRBJ2-7, with D possibly TRBD1 on 6 matching bases. Germline assignment: CDR1 LGHNA and CDR2 YSLEER. Trimming pared 0 bases from V and 3 bases from J, leaving 12 bases between. The CDR3 runs to 15 residues. The CDR3 loop is CASSQDLTGNYEQYF. CDR3 in DNA: TGCGCCAGCAGCCAAGATCTGACAGGAAACTACGAGCAGTACTTC.

The genes are TRBV15 and TRBJ2-7; TRBD2 matches at 14 bases. The germline gives CDR1 LNHNV, CDR2 YYDKDF (reference sequence). The CDR3 consists of 20 residues. With V trimmed by 5 bases and J by 0 bases, 15 bases remained unmatched. CDR3 sequence (DNA): TGTGCCACCAGCTCTAAGTTCGGGACTAGCGGGGGCCCTAGCTCCTACGAGCAGTACTTC. Its protein is CATSSKFGTSGGPSSYEQYF.

This clone appeared once. V is TRBV30 and J is TRBJ1-2; 8 bases fit TRBD1. The CDR3 sequence is 13 residues long. The V segment lost 5 bases and the J segment 6 bases; nucleotides outside the gene matches: 8. Germline V gives CDR1 GTSNPN, CDR2 SVGIG (reference sequence). The CDR3 is CAWARNRGDGYTF. The DNA of the CDR3 is TGTGCCTGGGCAAGGAACAGGGGGGATGGCTACACCTTC.

The genes are TRBV30 and TRBJ1-4, with a possible D match to TRBD1 (5 bases). Germline V gives CDR1 GTSNPN, CDR2 SVGIG (reference sequence). The CDR3 extends over 15 amino acids. Between the trimmed V and J ends, which lost 0 bases and 4 bases, there was a span of 12 bases. The DNA of the CDR3 is TGTGCCTGGAGTGTACGCAGGCAGGGTAATGAAAAACTGTTTTTT. Protein product: CAWSVRRQGNEKLFF.

The V call is TRBV13, the J call TRBJ2-4; D remains ambiguous. Between the trimmed V and J ends, which lost 2 bases and 0 bases, there was a span of 11 bases. There are 16 residues in the CDR3. Germline CDR1 is PRHDT and CDR2 is FYEKMQ (reference sequence). In DNA, the CDR3 is TGTGCCAGCAGCTTAACCGGTGTACTAGCCAAAAACATTCAGTACTTC. The encoded protein is CASSLTGVLAKNIQYF.

This clone occurred a few times. The chain couples TRBV11-2 to TRBJ2-1; no firm D call. CDR3 length: 10 residues. The V end lost 4 bases, the J end lost 8 bases, and 3 bases lay between the germline ends. Germline CDR1 is SGHAT and CDR2 is FQNNGV. CDR3 loop: CASSSYEQFF. The CDR3 DNA is TGTGCCAGCAGCTCCTATGAGCAGTTCTTC.

The V and J genes are TRBV5-1 and TRBJ2-6; D is possibly TRBD2 (5 bases). Trimming removed 5 bases at V and 2 bases at J, with 11 bases between. CDR3 length equals 15 residues. Germline CDR1 reads SGHRS; CDR2 reads YFSETQ. The CDR3 region has the DNA TGCGCCAGCAGGGTGACCGGGACTGGGGCCAACGTCCTGACTTTC. The encoded protein is CASRVTGTGANVLTF. The entire variable domain, with the rest obtained from reference TRBV5-1 and TRBJ2-6, is as follows: KAGVTQTPRYLIKTRGQQVTLSCSPISGHRSVSWYQQTPGQGLQFLFEYFSETQRNKGNFPGRFSGRQFSNSRSEMNVSTLELGDSALYLCASRVTGTGANVLTFGAGSRLTVL.

This sequence joins TRBV3-1 (or the pseudogene TRBV3-2) and TRBJ1-2, with TRBD1 matching over 11 bases. V lost 4 bases and J lost 2; bases outside the gene matches: 3. Germline V gene data show CDR1 as LGHDT and CDR2 as YNNKEL (reference sequence). The CDR3 spans 15 residues. The CDR3 loop reads CASSRWTGGNYGYTF. The CDR3 bases are TGTGCCAGCAGCCGCTGGACAGGGGGCAACTATGGCTACACCTTC.